This is a list of T cell receptor beta chains from one sample in a study of neurological immune-mediated disorders. MiXCR, applied by TCRdb to the 5' RACE reads, yields one record per CDR3 protein. The sample shows under 90,000 distinct CDR3 sequences, approximately 4% of them seen only once. The material sequenced was PBMCs. Receptors originate from a woman in her fifties or sixties with multiple sclerosis. CDR3s include the opening cysteine and the closing phenylalanine or tryptophan. The D gene is left open where the match is weak. Not all rows give a size; the values are once, few, many and, for expanded clones, a class.

>TRBJ2-3|many|.|TRBV5-1
CASRSSPSDTQYF
>TRBJ2-7|.|TRBD1|TRBV2
CASSWTGGRDEQYF
>TRBJ1-5|many|TRBD1|TRBV20-1
CSVQTGDQPQHF
>TRBJ2-7|many|.|TRBV10-3
CAISVQGASNEQYF
>TRBJ1-3|many|.|TRBV5-1
CASSLSPGYSGNTIYF
>TRBJ1-1|few|.|TRBV4-3
CASSQDGGRANTEAFF
>TRBJ2-5|.|TRBD2|TRBV7-2
CASSSDPRGGKKTQYF
>TRBJ2-7|few|.|TRBV20-1
CSARDQEQYF
>TRBJ2-1|many|.|TRBV7-6
CASSFSRPWDEQFF
>TRBJ1-2|many|.|TRBV20-1
CSASFPGSNYGYTF
>TRBJ1-1|many|.|TRBV7-9
CASSLGFGNTEAFF
>TRBJ1-1|many|TRBD1|TRBV6-2/TRBV6-3
CASSWSGGTEAFF
>TRBJ2-3|many|TRBD2|TRBV9
CASSVGTSGYSTDTQYF
>TRBJ1-1|many|.|TRBV5-1
CASSSGGGVTEAFF
>TRBJ2-7|many|.|TRBV28
CASSPIVEGLANEQYF
>TRBJ1-1|many|.|TRBV12-3/TRBV12-4
CASSSIFGDTEAFF
>TRBJ2-2|many|TRBD2|TRBV20-1
CSAQPLLAGGRTGELFF
>TRBJ2-5|many|.|TRBV5-6
CASSDSSETQYF
>TRBJ2-7|many|TRBD2|TRBV20-1
CSATRGGGNEQYF
>TRBJ2-1|many|TRBD1|TRBV24-1
CATSDTSDRGNNEQFF
>TRBJ2-2|many|TRBD2|TRBV20-1
CSARRGGANTGELFF
>TRBJ1-2|many|.|TRBV6-5
CASSYRDLRQNYGYTF
>TRBJ1-6|many|.|TRBV5-1
CASSLIVRTDNNSPLHF
>TRBJ1-4|many|.|TRBV27
CASSSNEKLFF
>TRBJ2-1|many|TRBD2|TRBV7-9
CASSPERGSSYNEQFF
>TRBJ1-2|many|.|TRBV6-5
CASSTRTSLSTF
>TRBJ1-6|many|.|TRBV7-6
CASSPRGGSYNSPLHF
>TRBJ2-2|few|.|TRBV5-6
CASSPLGGMNTGELFF
>TRBJ1-4|many|.|TRBV6-5
CASSYYSTNEKLFF
>TRBJ1-2|many|TRBD1|TRBV20-1
CSAWDRADYGYTF
>TRBJ2-1|many|TRBD2|TRBV5-1
CASSLVGIGGGASNEQFF
>TRBJ1-2|many|TRBD1|TRBV10-3
CAISRQGSYGYTF
>TRBJ1-6|.|TRBD1|TRBV20-1
CSADRDRNSTLNF
>TRBJ2-1|many|.|TRBV21-1
CASSKGETGYFGEQFF
>TRBJ2-2|many|TRBD1|TRBV12-3/TRBV12-4
CASRLTGHTGELFF
>TRBJ2-1|many|TRBD2|TRBV20-1
CSAFSKAGGSYNEQFF
>TRBJ1-4|many|.|TRBV6-6
CASSSNRRATNEKLFF
>TRBJ1-2|many|.|TRBV7-6
CASSQIQGLRGYTF
>TRBJ2-3|many|.|TRBV9
CASSPPGGTDTQYF
>TRBJ2-1|many|.|TRBV12-3/TRBV12-4
CASSLQGNNEQFF
>TRBJ1-5|few|.|TRBV12-3/TRBV12-4
CASSLVQGAKTQNF
>TRBJ2-7|many|.|TRBV5-1
CASSLRSGLHEQYF
>TRBJ2-6|many|.|TRBV20-1
CSARAIEGANVLTF
>TRBJ2-2|many|.|TRBV6-6
CASSLFGGGGELFF
>TRBJ2-7|many|TRBD2|TRBV20-1
CSARSPPGLPGGEQYF
>TRBJ1-3|many|.|TRBV9
CASSEWGNTIYF
>TRBJ2-5|many|.|TRBV4-1
CASSQDQGRGTVVQETQYF
>TRBJ1-2|many|.|TRBV29-1
CSVVSGNYGYTF
>TRBJ2-6|many|TRBD1|TRBV6-6
CASSFTGDSGANVLTF
>TRBJ1-1|.|.|TRBV20-1
CSARPRQSINAEAFF
>TRBJ1-1|many|TRBD1|TRBV5-5
CASSSQQGRNTEAFF
>TRBJ1-1|many|.|TRBV6-5
CASSPPWRGGMNTEAFF
>TRBJ2-7|many|TRBD2|TRBV20-1
CSASIRGLPYEQYF